This T cell receptor beta chain originates from a study of blood T cell repertoires in COVID-19. V trimming: 3 bases; J trimming: 9 bases; junction bases outside the gene matches: 15. In germline, CDR1 is SGDLS, CDR2 YYNGEE. The CDR3 runs to 16 residues. Original data processing: Estimation of nucleated cell counts relied on the amplification of reference gene primers. Repertoires were generated with immunoSEQ multiplex PCR, while TCRdb's copy carries only in-frame clones and drops some. The V and J calls and clone size were taken over from that table, and D and trimming were inferred from the DNA. The repertoire holds about 40,000 clones, with around 86% as singletons.

The sequence derives from a man aged 45 to 65 with active COVID-19. This sequence joins TRBV9 and TRBJ1-3; 7 nucleotides match TRBD1. Sequencing input: peripheral blood. The CDR3 reads CASSAFVLGGGGTIYF. In nucleotides, the CDR3 is TGTGCCAGCAGCGCCTTCGTACTAGGGGGCGGAGGCACCATATATTTT.